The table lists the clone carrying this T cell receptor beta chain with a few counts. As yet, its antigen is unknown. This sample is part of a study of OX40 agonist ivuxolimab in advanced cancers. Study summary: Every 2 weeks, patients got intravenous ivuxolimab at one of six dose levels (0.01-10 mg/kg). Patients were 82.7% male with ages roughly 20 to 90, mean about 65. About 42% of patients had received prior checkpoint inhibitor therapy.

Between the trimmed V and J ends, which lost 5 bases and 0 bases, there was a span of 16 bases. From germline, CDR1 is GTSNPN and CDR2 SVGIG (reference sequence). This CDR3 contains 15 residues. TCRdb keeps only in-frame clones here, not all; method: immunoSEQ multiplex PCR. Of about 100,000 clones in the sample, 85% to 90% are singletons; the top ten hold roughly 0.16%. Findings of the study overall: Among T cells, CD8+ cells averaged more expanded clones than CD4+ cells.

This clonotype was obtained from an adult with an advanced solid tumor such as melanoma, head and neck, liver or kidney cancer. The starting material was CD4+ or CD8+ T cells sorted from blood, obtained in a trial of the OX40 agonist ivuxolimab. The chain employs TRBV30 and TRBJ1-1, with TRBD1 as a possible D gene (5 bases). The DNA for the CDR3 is TGTGCCTGGGATCCGCCGGGGACCGTGAACACTGAAGCTTTCTTT. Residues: CAWDPPGTVNTEAFF.